What follows is one T cell receptor beta chain and its context. Its antigen is currently unknown. This entry belongs to a study of cytomegalovirus exposure and HLA in healthy donors. This CDR3 is 13 amino acids long. The ends lost 3 bases at V and 5 bases at J; junction bases unmatched: 5. Germline CDR1 and CDR2: SQVTM and ANQGSEA. Study results and caveats: In a later analysis, parvovirus B19, influenza, CMV and Epstein-Barr virus appeared linked to several top co-occurrence clusters. Later analysis identified a missense DCLRE1C variant that was linked to TCR beta V- and J-gene trimming. As confirmed in vitro, three CMV-associated chains were specific for CMV antigens.

Primers included in the PCR were 60 Vbeta and 13 Jbeta primers. Data came from immunoSEQ multiplex PCR; TCRdb stores just in-frame clones and leaves some out. The sample contains about 170,000 clones, 77% of which appear only once. Source material: PBMCs. This TCR was sampled from a woman aged 30 to 39 in good health and CMV-seropositive. The chain joins TRBV29-1 to TRBJ1-1, with 8 bases matching TRBD1. The CDR3 region has the DNA TGCAGCGTTGATCAGGGGGCCGGAACTGAAGCTTTCTTT. Amino acids: CSVDQGAGTEAFF.